This TCR beta chain appears in the sequencing data of a study of blood T cell repertoires in COVID-19. Some clones are missing from TCRdb's copy, which holds only in-frame ones; the method was immunoSEQ multiplex PCR. The repertoire includes 250,000 to 350,000 clones, approximately 83% of them detected once, and roughly 4% sits in the top ten. Germline assignment: CDR1 MNHEY and CDR2 SVGAGI. V dropped 6 bases and J dropped 3; count of bases not matched to a gene: 6. The CDR3 consists of 15 residues. Sequenced material: PBMCs or T cells enriched from blood (not recorded which). This chain connects TRBV6-5 to TRBJ2-1; 9 nucleotides match TRBD2. This clonotype was obtained from a young woman who had recovered from COVID-19. The DNA of the CDR3 is TGTGCCAGCAGGAACCCACTAGCGGGCTACAATGAGCAGTTCTTC. Its protein product is CASRNPLAGYNEQFF.